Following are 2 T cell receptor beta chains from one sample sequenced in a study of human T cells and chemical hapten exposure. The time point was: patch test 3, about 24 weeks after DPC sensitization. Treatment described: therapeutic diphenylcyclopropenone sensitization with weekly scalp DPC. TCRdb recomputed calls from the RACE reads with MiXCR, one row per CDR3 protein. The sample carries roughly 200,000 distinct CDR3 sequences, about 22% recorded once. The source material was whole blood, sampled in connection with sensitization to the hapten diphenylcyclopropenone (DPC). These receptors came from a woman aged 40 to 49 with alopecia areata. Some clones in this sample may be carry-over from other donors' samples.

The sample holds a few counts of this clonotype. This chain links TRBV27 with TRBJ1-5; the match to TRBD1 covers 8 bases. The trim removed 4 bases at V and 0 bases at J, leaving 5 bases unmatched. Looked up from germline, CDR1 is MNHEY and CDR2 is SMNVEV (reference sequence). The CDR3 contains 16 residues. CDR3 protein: CASSSGQGPSNQPQHF. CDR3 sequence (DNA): TGTGCCAGCAGTTCCGGACAGGGACCTAGCAATCAGCCCCAGCATTTT.

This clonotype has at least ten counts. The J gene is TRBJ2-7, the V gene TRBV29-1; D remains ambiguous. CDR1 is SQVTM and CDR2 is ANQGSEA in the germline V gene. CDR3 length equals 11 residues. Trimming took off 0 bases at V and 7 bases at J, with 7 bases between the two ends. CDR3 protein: CSVEETWEQYF. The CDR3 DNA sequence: TGCAGCGTTGAAGAGACGTGGGAGCAGTACTTC.